This TCR beta chain was obtained from a study of T cell responses to AZD1222 COVID-19 vaccine. This clone was counted a single time. Antigen specificity is unknown. Trimming at V came to 3 bases and at J to 2 bases, leaving 10 bases not matched to a gene. CDR1 is SGDLS and CDR2 is YYNGEE in the germline V gene. This CDR3 comprises 17 residues. Method: immunoSEQ multiplex PCR; TCRdb's copy keeps in-frame clones and lacks some. The sample gives 150,000 to 200,000 clones, almost 95% of which show up once; about 10% is in the top ten. Study conclusions and caveats: White British donors predominated, females outnumbered males, and clonal diversity was possibly underestimated.

The V and J genes are TRBV9 and TRBJ2-1; 8 bases map to TRBD2. The sequencing used peripheral blood, collected on day 0 of AZD1222 vaccination. The TCR originated in an adult in good health. CDR3 in DNA: TGTGCCAGCAGCGAGGACAACCGGGGGGGGACCTACAATGAGCAGTTCTTC. It codes for CASSEDNRGGTYNEQFF. Variable domain in full (rest from reference TRBV9 and TRBJ2-1): DSGVTQTPKHLITATGQRVTLRCSPRSGDLSVYWYQQSLDQGLQFLIQYYNGEERAKGNILERFSAQQFPDLHSELNLSSLELGDSALYFCASSEDNRGGTYNEQFFGPGTRLTVL.